This T cell receptor (beta chain) was sequenced during a study of metastatic and nonmetastatic thyroid tumors. Study-wide context: Samples came from malignant and benign thyroid patients, and repertoires were compared across blood and tumor or nodule tissue. Whole-study results and caveats: Compared with benign nodules, malignant thyroid tumors were reported to have significantly higher TCR beta diversity in both blood and tumor.

Thyroid surgery was preceded by no treatment in any patient. This clone counts as medium-sized (0.01 to 0.1%). Its antigen remains unknown. In the authors' methods: Clinicopathological groups of papillary thyroid cancer showed CDR3 differences that were used to build a distant-metastasis classifier. TCRdb reassembled clones from the PCR reads with MiXCR. TCRdb, not the authors, supplied the V and J calls. Of 30,000 to 35,000 clones in the sample, less than 20% were seen once. This CDR3 region has 15 residues. With 5 bases removed from V and 0 bases from J, the gap between germline ends came to 11 bases. Germline CDR1 is SNHLY and CDR2 is FYNNEI.

The specimen was blood. The receptor comes from a female donor with papillary thyroid cancer or a benign thyroid nodule (not recorded which). Some clones in this sample may be carry-over from other donors' samples. The chain joins TRBV2 to TRBJ1-5; TRBD1 is a possible D gene (5 bases). CDR3 residues: CASSTGTYSNQPQHF. CDR3 nucleotides: TGTGCCAGCAGTACCGGGACTTATAGCAATCAGCCCCAGCATTTT.